This T cell receptor (beta chain) stems from a study of low-dose radiotherapy and immunotherapy resistance in tumors. Study in general: Participants were given intravenous cyclophosphamide 200 mg/m2 every two weeks, one day before radiation and immunotherapy. Aspirin 300 mg was given orally each day for four cycles from cycle 1 day 1.

First-strand cDNA used TRAV- and TRBV-specific primers, covering alpha and beta chains. TCRs underwent roughly 19 PCR cycles of amplification with a constant-region primer and V-primer adapter. TCRdb reprocessed the reads with MiXCR, giving one entry per CDR3 protein. The sample lists about 7,100 distinct CDR3 sequences; roughly half were seen once. Trimming cost V 0 bases and J 6 bases, with 7 bases left between them. Germline V CDR1 and CDR2: SGHRS, YFSETQ. The CDR3 is 13 residues long. This TCR was sampled from a human donor with advanced metastatic prostate, ovarian, gallbladder or colorectal cancer (not recorded which). This table probably holds off-target reads from a library built for another chain. The chain carries TRBV5-1 and TRBJ2-1; D not resolved. CDR3 amino acids: CASSLESVNEQFF. The CDR3 nucleotides read TGCGCCAGCAGCTTGGAGTCAGTCAATGAGCAGTTCTTC.